These 27 T cell receptor beta chains share one sample of origin, sequenced in a study of monozygotic twins with inflammatory bowel disease. From its re-call of the 5' RACE reads, TCRdb lists each CDR3 protein once, without DNA. The sample yields approximately 160,000 distinct CDR3 sequences, of which the top ten take up less than 7.5%. What was sequenced was blood. The receptors were gathered from a human donor with ulcerative colitis or Crohn's disease, or a healthy co-twin of an affected twin (not recorded which).

V gene TRBV29-1 combines with J gene TRBJ2-5; TCRdb reports TRBD1, a call that lacks DNA to check it against. The germline gives CDR1 SQVTM, CDR2 ANQGSEA. The CDR3 has 12 residues. The CDR3 sequence is CSVVDRQETQYF.

The chain is built from TRBV29-1 and TRBJ1-2; absent DNA, TCRdb's TRBD1 call cannot be checked. The length of the CDR3 is 13 residues. Germline CDR1 is SQVTM and CDR2 is ANQGSEA. The CDR3 sequence: CSVEGRGDYGYTF.

This chain uses TRBV6-5 with TRBJ2-1. Germline V gene lookup returns CDR1 MNHEY and CDR2 SVGAGI. The CDR3 is made up of 13 amino acids. Here the CDR3 reads CASSLDLGNEQFF.

The CDR3 region is CAWSGPAYEQYF. The V gene is TRBV30, the J gene TRBJ2-7. Per the germline V gene, CDR1 is GTSNPN and CDR2 is SVGIG (reference sequence). The CDR3 runs 12 residues.

The chain has TRBV6-1 and TRBJ1-5; the TCRdb call, TRBD1, lacks DNA for checking. This CDR3 contains 16 residues. Per the germline V gene, CDR1 is MNHNS and CDR2 is SASEGT. The CDR3 sequence is CASSPQRGVSNQPQHF.

The rearrangement uses TRBV14 and TRBJ1-1; TCRdb's D call of TRBD1 is untestable without DNA. The CDR3 spans 15 residues. CDR1 is SGHDN, CDR2 FVKESK, per germline. This chain's CDR3 is CASSHRQGRSTEAFF.

CDR3 sequence: CASKEGGPTDTQYF. This rearrangement joins TRBV6-1 to TRBJ2-3; TCRdb selects TRBD1, and the lack of DNA leaves this call unchecked. The CDR3 totals 14 residues. The germline CDR1 and CDR2 sequences are MNHNS and SASEGT.

The V call is TRBV6-5, the J call TRBJ1-5; no DNA is available, so the TRBD1 call from TCRdb remains unchecked. CDR3 length: 15 amino acids. Germline V CDR1 and CDR2: MNHEY, SVGAGI. The CDR3 here is CASSSPNRGREPQHF.

The chain employs TRBV6-1 and TRBJ2-7. Germline V CDR1 and CDR2: MNHNS, SASEGT. The CDR3 sequence is 14 residues long. CDR3 in amino acids: CASRGAGVFSEQYF.

The V call is TRBV11-2, the J call TRBJ2-4; TCRdb indicates TRBD2, and absent DNA this call remains unverified. This CDR3 is 15 amino acids long. Germline V gene data show CDR1 as SGHAT and CDR2 as FQNNGV. CDR3 residues: CASSLSGGMRNIQYF.

The rearrangement links TRBV3-1 to TRBJ1-1. Looked up from germline, CDR1 is LGHDT and CDR2 is YNNKEL (reference sequence). This CDR3 spans 14 amino acids. CDR3: CASSQVAGRTEAFF.

This chain uses TRBV5-1 with TRBJ1-1; the TCRdb call, TRBD1, lacks DNA for checking. In germline, CDR1 is SGHRS, CDR2 YFSETQ. CDR3 size: 14 residues. Here the CDR3 reads CASRPGVGGTEAFF.

CDR3 sequence reads: CSVPGQGGTEAFF. This chain links TRBV20-1 with TRBJ1-1; TCRdb names TRBD1, which stays unverified in the absence of DNA. Germline lookup yields CDR1 DFQATT and CDR2 SNEGSKA (reference sequence). The CDR3 is 13 residues long.

V gene TRBV12-3 or TRBV12-4 combines with J gene TRBJ1-1; TCRdb returns TRBD1, unconfirmable since there is no DNA. The CDR3 has 15 residues. The CDR3 is CASETGGTWNTEAFF.

This chain connects TRBV5-4 to TRBJ2-3. Germline-derived CDR1 and CDR2 are SGHNT and YYREEE (reference sequence). The CDR3 has 13 amino acids. CDR3 in amino acids: CASRTSGTDTQYF.

The rearrangement joins TRBV2 to TRBJ2-7; TCRdb outputs TRBD1, but without DNA this stays unchecked. Germline lookup yields CDR1 SNHLY and CDR2 FYNNEI. The CDR3 totals 14 residues. The CDR3 loop reads CATRRGLGTYEQYF.

The chain recombines TRBV5-1 with TRBJ2-7; TCRdb calls TRBD2, which cannot be checked without DNA. Per germline, CDR1 SGHRS and CDR2 YFSETQ. This CDR3 has 16 amino acids. The CDR3 here is CASSLGTSGGSYEQYF.

V is TRBV30 and J is TRBJ2-2; TCRdb calls TRBD2, which cannot be checked without DNA. CDR3 length: 14 residues. The germline CDR1 and CDR2 sequences are GTSNPN and SVGIG (reference sequence). The CDR3 protein is CAWILLPGTGELFF. The variable domain in full, with the rest retrieved from reference TRBV30 and TRBJ2-2, is SQTIHQWPATLVQPVGSPLSLECTVEGTSNPNLYWYRQAAGRGLQLLFYSVGIGQISSEVPQNLSASRPQDRQFILSSKKLLLSDSGFYLCAWILLPGTGELFFGEGSRLTVL.

This chain links TRBV20-1 with TRBJ2-5; absent DNA, TCRdb's TRBD1 call cannot be checked. CDR3 length equals 15 residues. Germline CDR1 DFQATT, CDR2 SNEGSKA (reference sequence). CDR3 protein: CSARAPGAQKETQYF.

The chain has TRBV5-6 and TRBJ1-1; the TCRdb D gene call, TRBD1, has no DNA to confirm it. The CDR3 runs 15 residues. CDR1 is SGHDT, CDR2 YYEEEE, per germline. CDR3 sequence reads: CASSFYRTMNTEAFF.

The rearrangement joins TRBV7-2 to TRBJ2-3; the D call of TRBD1 rests on TCRdb alone, since no DNA is present to check it. Germline loops: CDR1 SGHTA, CDR2 FQGNSA. The CDR3 length is 17 residues. This CDR3 reads CASTVTGAGVKADTQYF.

The V and J genes are TRBV5-1 and TRBJ1-3. The V gene's germline CDR1 is SGHRS and CDR2 YFSETQ. The CDR3 covers 16 residues. The CDR3 region is CASSLNGDPSGNTIYF.

The V and J genes are TRBV24-1 and TRBJ1-3. The CDR3 spans 13 residues. Germline V lookup: CDR1 KGHDR, CDR2 SFDVKD. The CDR3 here is CATSVGPGNTIYF.

The chain recombines TRBV6-1 with TRBJ1-6. Germline CDR1 MNHNS, CDR2 SASEGT. The CDR3 sequence is 14 residues long. This CDR3 reads CASEQVDAFSPLHF.

The rearrangement joins TRBV18 to TRBJ1-5. The CDR3 extends over 15 amino acids. The germline V gene encodes CDR1 KGHSH and CDR2 LQKENI. CDR3 sequence reads: CASSPRDSGVSPQHF.

This chain connects TRBV7-3 to TRBJ2-1; the TRBD2 assignment by TCRdb is unverifiable without DNA. The CDR3 totals 18 residues. Germline assignment: CDR1 SGHTA and CDR2 FQGTGA. This CDR3 is CASSPQGLAGGAYNEQFF.

This sequence joins TRBV28 and TRBJ1-1; TCRdb indicates TRBD1, and absent DNA this call remains unverified. Germline V gene sequence: CDR1 MDHEN, CDR2 SYDVKM. This CDR3 region has 14 residues. The CDR3 sequence: CASSPLRGNTEAFF.